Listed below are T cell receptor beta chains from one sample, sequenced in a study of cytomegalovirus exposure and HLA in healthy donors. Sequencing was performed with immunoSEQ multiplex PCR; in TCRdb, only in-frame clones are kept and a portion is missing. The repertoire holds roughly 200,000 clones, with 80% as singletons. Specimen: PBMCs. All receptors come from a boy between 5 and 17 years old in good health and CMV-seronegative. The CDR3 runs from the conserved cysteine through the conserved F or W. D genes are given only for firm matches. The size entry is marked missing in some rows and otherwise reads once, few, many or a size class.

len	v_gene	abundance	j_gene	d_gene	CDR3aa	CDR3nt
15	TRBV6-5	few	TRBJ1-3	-	CASSYSTGSGNTIYF	TGTGCCAGCAGTTACTCAACAGGGAGTGGAAACACCATATATTTT
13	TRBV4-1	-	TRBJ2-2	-	CASSRRLAGELFF	TGCGCCAGCAGCCGCCGACTAGCCGGGGAGCTGTTTTTT
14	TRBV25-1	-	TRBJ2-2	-	CASSVLPGTGELFF	TGTGCCAGCAGTGTCCTTCCGGGGACCGGGGAGCTGTTTTTT
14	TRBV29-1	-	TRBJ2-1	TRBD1	CSAKGTVPYNEQFF	TGCAGCGCCAAAGGGACAGTTCCCTACAATGAGCAGTTCTTC
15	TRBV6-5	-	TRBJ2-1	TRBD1	CASRPGDRERNEQFF	TGTGCCAGCAGGCCCGGGGACAGGGAACGGAATGAGCAGTTCTTC
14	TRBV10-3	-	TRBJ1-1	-	CAINRDGGGSGAFF	TGTGCCATCAACCGCGATGGGGGGGGGAGTGGAGCTTTCTTT
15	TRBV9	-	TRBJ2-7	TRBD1	CASSEAGGSSYEQYF	TGTGCCAGCAGCGAAGCAGGGGGATCCTCCTACGAGCAGTACTTC
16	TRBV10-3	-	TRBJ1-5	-	CAISAVGAGVYQPQHF	TGTGCCATCAGTGCCGTGGGGGCTGGGGTCTATCAGCCCCAGCATTTT
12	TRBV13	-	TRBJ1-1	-	CASSPQLGGAFF	TGTGCCAGCAGCCCCCAACTGGGGGGAGCTTTCTTT
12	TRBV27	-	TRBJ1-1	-	CASSLSGDEAFF	TGTGCCAGCAGTTTATCCGGGGATGAAGCTTTCTTT
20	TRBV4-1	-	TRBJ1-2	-	CASSQDVFSRARRYNYGYTF	TGCGCCAGCAGCCAAGACGTGTTCTCCAGGGCCCGTCGATATAACTATGGCTACACCTTC
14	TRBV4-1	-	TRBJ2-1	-	CASAPNREYNEQFF	TGCGCCAGCGCACCTAACCGGGAGTACAATGAGCAGTTCTTC
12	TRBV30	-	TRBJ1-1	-	CAWVPSRAEAFF	TGTGCCTGGGTGCCCAGCAGGGCTGAAGCTTTCTTT
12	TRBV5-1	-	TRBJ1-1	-	CASSLSNTEAFF	TGCGCCAGCAGCCTATCGAACACTGAAGCTTTCTTT
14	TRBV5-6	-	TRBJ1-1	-	CASSPVGGNTEAFF	TGTGCCAGCAGCCCGGTCGGAGGGAACACTGAAGCTTTCTTT
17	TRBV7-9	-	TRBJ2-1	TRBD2	CASTLEMGLARDNEQFF	TGTGCCAGCACCCTCGAGATGGGACTAGCACGAGACAATGAGCAGTTCTTC
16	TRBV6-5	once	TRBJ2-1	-	CASSLSGTGGNNEQFF	TGTGCCAGCAGTTTGTCCGGGACTGGGGGGAACAATGAGCAGTTCTTC
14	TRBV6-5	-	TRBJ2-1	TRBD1	CASSRDRGYNEQFF	TGTGCCAGCAGTCGGGACAGGGGCTACAATGAGCAGTTCTTC
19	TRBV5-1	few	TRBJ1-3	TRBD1	CASSLEQGPIYFSGNTIYF	TGCGCCAGCAGCTTGGAACAGGGGCCTATCTATTTCTCTGGAAACACCATATATTTT
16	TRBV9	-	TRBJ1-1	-	CASSAVQERSNTEAFF	TGTGCCAGCAGCGCCGTTCAGGAACGTTCGAACACTGAAGCTTTCTTT
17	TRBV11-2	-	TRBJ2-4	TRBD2	CASSLAGLAGVGNIQYF	TGTGCCAGCAGCTTAGCGGGACTAGCGGGAGTTGGAAACATTCAGTACTTC
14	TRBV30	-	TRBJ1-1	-	CAWSRQLRNTEAFF	TGTGCCTGGAGTAGACAGCTAAGGAACACTGAAGCTTTCTTT
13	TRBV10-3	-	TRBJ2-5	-	CAIRGDYQETQYF	TGTGCCATCAGGGGGGACTACCAAGAGACCCAGTACTTC
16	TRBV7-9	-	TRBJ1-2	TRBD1	CASSTKTLARGHGYTF	TGTGCCAGCAGCACAAAAACTCTGGCAAGGGGGCATGGCTACACCTTC
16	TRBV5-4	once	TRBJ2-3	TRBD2	CASSLVVAGGPDTQYF	TGTGCCAGCAGCTTGGTGGTAGCGGGAGGGCCAGATACGCAGTATTTT
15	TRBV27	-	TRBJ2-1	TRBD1	CASSFTGTAYNEQFF	TGTGCCAGCAGTTTTACCGGGACAGCCTACAATGAGCAGTTCTTC
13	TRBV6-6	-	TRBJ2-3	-	CASSPRDSDTQYF	TGTGCCAGCAGTCCCCGGGACTCGGATACGCAGTATTTT
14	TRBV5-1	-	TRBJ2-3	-	CASSLEPRTDTQYF	TGCGCCAGCAGCTTGGAGCCTCGCACAGATACGCAGTATTTT
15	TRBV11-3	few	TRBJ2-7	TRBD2	CASSYESSGAYEQYF	TGTGCCAGCAGCTACGAGTCTAGCGGGGCCTACGAGCAGTACTTC
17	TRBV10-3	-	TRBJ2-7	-	CAISDSGASTLAYEQYF	TGTGCCATCAGTGATAGTGGAGCCTCCACGTTGGCCTACGAGCAGTACTTC
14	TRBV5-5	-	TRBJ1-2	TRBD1	CASSWDRGDYGYTF	TGTGCCAGCAGCTGGGACAGGGGGGACTATGGCTACACCTTC
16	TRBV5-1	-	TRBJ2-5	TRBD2	CASSYALTGGVETQYF	TGCGCCAGCAGCTACGCCTTAACGGGGGGAGTTGAGACCCAGTACTTC
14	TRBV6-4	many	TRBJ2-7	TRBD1	CASSEGQGSYEQYF	TGTGCCAGCAGTGAGGGACAGGGCTCCTACGAGCAGTACTTC
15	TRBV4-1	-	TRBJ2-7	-	CASSPKDSSSYEQYF	TGCGCCAGCAGCCCTAAGGACTCGAGCTCCTACGAGCAGTACTTC
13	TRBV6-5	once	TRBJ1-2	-	CAAGRTANYGYTF	TGTGCCGCAGGCCGGACAGCTAACTATGGCTACACCTTC
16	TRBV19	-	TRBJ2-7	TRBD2	CASSTGGTSGFYEQYF	TGTGCCAGTAGTACCGGGGGGACTAGCGGTTTCTACGAGCAGTACTTC
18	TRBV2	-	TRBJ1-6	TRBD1	CASSEARDRGSYNSPLHF	TGTGCCAGCAGTGAAGCGCGGGACAGGGGGAGTTATAATTCACCCCTCCACTTT
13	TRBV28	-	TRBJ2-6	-	CASSPGGANVLTF	TGTGCCAGCAGTCCGGGAGGGGCCAACGTCCTGACTTTC
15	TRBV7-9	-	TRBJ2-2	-	CASSLRGLNTGELFF	TGTGCCAGCAGCTTACGAGGGCTGAACACCGGGGAGCTGTTTTTT
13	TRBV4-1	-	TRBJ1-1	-	CASSRIWTDEAFF	TGCGCCAGCAGCCGAATCTGGACAGATGAAGCTTTCTTT
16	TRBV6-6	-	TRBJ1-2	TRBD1	CASSNPTSQGTYGYTF	TGTGCCAGCAGTAACCCAACCTCACAGGGGACCTATGGCTACACCTTC
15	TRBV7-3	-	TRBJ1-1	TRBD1	CASSPQGGGYTEAFF	TGTGCCAGCAGCCCTCAAGGGGGCGGGTACACTGAAGCTTTCTTT